The 11 T cell receptor beta chains given below trace back to one sample, sequenced in a study of blood T cell repertoires in COVID-19. TCRdb's copy holds only in-frame clones and misses some; the assay was immunoSEQ multiplex PCR. Altogether some 280,000 clones are present, approximately 86% being singletons, with the ten largest covering about 4%. The sequenced sample was peripheral blood. The receptor set was obtained from a woman aged 45-59 years with active or convalescent COVID-19.

This clone was detected only once. The V call is TRBV6-6, the J call TRBJ1-5; TRBD1 matches at 10 bases. V was pared by 2 bases and J by 5 bases, with 6 bases of the junction left unmatched. CDR1 and CDR2 from the germline V gene are MNHNY and SVGAGI (reference sequence). This CDR3 is 16 amino acids long. The CDR3 bases are TGTGCCAGCAGTTACCCGGGACAGGGGTTCGATCAGCCCCAGCATTTT. Its translation: CASSYPGQGFDQPQHF.

The rearrangement joins TRBV5-8 to TRBJ2-7, with unresolved D. Germline V CDR1 and CDR2: SGHTS, YDEGEE. V dropped 2 bases and J dropped 6 bases, with 6 bases sitting between them. The CDR3 has 11 amino acids. The CDR3 DNA reads TGTGCCAGCAGCTTTTCGGGCGAGCAGTACTTC. Translating it yields CASSFSGEQYF. The whole variable domain, filled in from reference TRBV5-8 and TRBJ2-7, reads EAGVTQSPTHLIKTRGQQATLRCSPISGHTSVYWYQQALGLGLQFLLWYDEGEERNRGNFPPRFSGRQFPNYSSELNVNALELEDSALYLCASSFSGEQYFGPGTRLTVT.

Of note for this clone: This sample also contains other DNA sequences that code for the same CDR3. This chain connects TRBV15 to TRBJ1-2; 9 nucleotides align to TRBD1. CDR3 length: 14 amino acids. CDR1 and CDR2 from the germline V gene are LNHNV and YYDKDF (reference sequence). The V segment lost 3 bases and the J segment 2 bases; nucleotides outside the gene matches: 1. The CDR3 nucleotides are TGTGCCACCAGCAGGGACAGGGGAAACTATGGCTACACCTTC. This gives the protein CATSRDRGNYGYTF.

This clone was observed a single time. This chain uses TRBV21-1 with TRBJ1-2; TRBD1 is the table's D call, not checked against the DNA. TRBV21-1 is an annotated pseudogene. The CDR3 totals 14 residues. CDR3 sequence reads: CASSKEGRDYGYTF. The CDR3 coding sequence is TGTGCCAGCAGCAAAGAGGGCAGGGACTATGGCTACACCTTC.

V and J are TRBV7-9 and TRBJ2-1, with 9 bases matching TRBD1. V was clipped by 6 bases and J by 7 bases; unmatched bases: 7. Germline V CDR1 and CDR2: SEHNR, FQNEAQ (reference sequence). There are 14 residues in the CDR3. The CDR3: CASSPGTGMNEQFF. DNA for the CDR3: TGTGCCAGCAGTCCAGGGACAGGGATGAATGAGCAGTTCTTC.

V and J are TRBV7-2 and TRBJ2-5; 9 bases match TRBD2. Looked up from germline, CDR1 is SGHTA and CDR2 is FQGNSA. The CDR3 length is 16 residues. After removal of 3 bases from V and 6 bases from J, the junction contained 11 bases not matched to a gene. This chain's CDR3 is CASSLELAGISKTQYF. CDR3 sequence (DNA): TGTGCCAGCAGCTTGGAGCTAGCGGGGATCTCGAAGACCCAGTACTTC.

The V call is TRBV19, the J call TRBJ1-1, with D tentatively TRBD1 (6 bases). Trimming took off 4 bases at V and 6 bases at J, with 15 bases between the two ends. The CDR3 has 14 amino acids. Germline loops: CDR1 LNHDA, CDR2 SQIVND (reference sequence). CDR3 nucleotides: TGTGCCAGTAGTAAGGCAGGGGTTAATGCTGAAGCTTTCTTT. It encodes CASSKAGVNAEAFF.

The chain couples TRBV5-1 to TRBJ1-5; tentatively, D is TRBD1 (5 bases). Germline CDR1 reads SGHRS; CDR2 reads YFSETQ. V lost 0 bases and J 4 bases, leaving 8 bases between the germline ends. CDR3 length: 14 residues. The CDR3 DNA sequence: TGCGCCAGCAGCTTGGAACCAGGGAATCAGCCCCAGCATTTT. Its protein is CASSLEPGNQPQHF. Supplemented by reference TRBV5-1 and TRBJ1-5, the full variable domain reads KAGVTQTPRYLIKTRGQQVTLSCSPISGHRSVSWYQQTPGQGLQFLFEYFSETQRNKGNFPGRFSGRQFSNSRSEMNVSTLELGDSALYLCASSLEPGNQPQHFGDGTRLSIL.

The chain recombines TRBV2 with TRBJ1-4, with 8 bases fitting TRBD1. Trimming cost V 6 bases and J 8 bases; bases outside gene matches: 5. The CDR3 runs to 13 residues. Looked up from germline, CDR1 is SNHLY and CDR2 is FYNNEI. The CDR3 region is CASRGTGGEKLFF. The CDR3 DNA reads TGTGCCAGCAGGGGGACAGGTGGAGAAAAACTGTTTTTT.

This clone was detected many times. This chain links TRBV15 with TRBJ2-7; TRBD1 matches at 10 bases. The CDR3 has 14 residues. J gave up 6 bases and V 5 bases, and 7 bases lay outside the gene matches. Germline loops: CDR1 LNHNV, CDR2 YYDKDF (reference sequence). The CDR3 sequence: CATSPRDRGREQYF. The CDR3 DNA reads as TGTGCCACCAGCCCCCGGGACAGGGGACGCGAGCAGTACTTC.

The gene calls are TRBV18 and TRBJ1-4, with D unresolved. Per the germline V gene, CDR1 is KGHSH and CDR2 is LQKENI. The CDR3 runs to 13 residues. The V end lost 3 bases, the J end lost 8 bases, and 10 bases lay between the germline ends. The DNA of the CDR3 is TGTGCCAGCTCACCCCCGTTAGAGGAAAAACTGTTTTTT. It encodes CASSPPLEEKLFF.